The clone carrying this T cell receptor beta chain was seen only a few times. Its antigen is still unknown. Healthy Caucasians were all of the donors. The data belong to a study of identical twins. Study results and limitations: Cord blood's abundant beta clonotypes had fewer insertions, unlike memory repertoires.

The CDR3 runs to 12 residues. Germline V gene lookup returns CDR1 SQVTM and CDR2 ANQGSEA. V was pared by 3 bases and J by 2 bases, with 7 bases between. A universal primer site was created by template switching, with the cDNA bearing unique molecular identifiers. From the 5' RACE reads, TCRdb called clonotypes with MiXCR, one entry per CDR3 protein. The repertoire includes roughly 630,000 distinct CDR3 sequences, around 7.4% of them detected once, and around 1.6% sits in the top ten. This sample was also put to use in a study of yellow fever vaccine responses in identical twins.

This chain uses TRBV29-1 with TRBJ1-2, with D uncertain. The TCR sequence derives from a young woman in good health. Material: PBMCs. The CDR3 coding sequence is TGCAGCGTTGAGCTACGAAACTATGGCTACACCTTC. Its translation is CSVELRNYGYTF.